The TCR beta chain described here comes from a study of blood T cell repertoires in COVID-19. In germline, CDR1 is KGHDR, CDR2 SFDVKD. The CDR3 consists of 13 residues. The ends were cut back, 5 bases at V and 1 base at J, with 5 bases in the middle. This clone was detected once. TCRdb keeps only in-frame clones here, not all; method: immunoSEQ multiplex PCR. The sample consists of tens of thousands of clones, about four fifths of them appearing once. This chain uses TRBV24-1 with TRBJ1-5; D is undetermined. Material: peripheral blood. The sequence was collected from a human donor in a cohort sampled during active COVID-19. CDR3: CATSAQSNQPQHF. Here the CDR3 DNA reads TGTGCCACCAGTGCCCAAAGCAATCAGCCCCAGCATTTT.